This passage covers 26 T cell receptor beta chains from one sample sequenced in a study of technical replicates of blood from a few donors. Profiled with immunoSEQ multiplex PCR; TCRdb holds only in-frame clones, not every one. The sample has around 76,000 clones; 91% are singletons. The sample consisted of T cells isolated from PBMCs. The receptors come from a human donor in good health.

The chain combines TRBV6-5 with TRBJ1-5; D possibly corresponds to TRBD1 (5 bases). The CDR3 loop spans 13 amino acids. V gave up 8 bases and J gave up 2 bases, with 10 bases separating them. Germline lookup yields CDR1 MNHEY and CDR2 SVGAGI. The CDR3 spells CASGSGGNQPQHF. In DNA form, the CDR3 reads TGTGCCAGCGGATCGGGGGGCAATCAGCCCCAGCATTTT.

The V and J genes are TRBV28 and TRBJ1-2, with TRBD1 as a possible D gene (6 bases). Germline CDR1 reads MDHEN; CDR2 reads SYDVKM. The germline V and J ends were trimmed by 6 bases and 8 bases, with 13 bases remaining between them. The CDR3 consists of 12 residues. The CDR3 nucleotides are TGTGCCAGCAGACAGAGGACAGAGGGCTACACCTTC. Translation: CASRQRTEGYTF.

The chain combines TRBV19 with TRBJ1-3; D possibly corresponds to TRBD1 (5 bases). This CDR3 is built from 17 residues. V gave up 5 bases and J gave up 0 bases, with 17 bases separating them. Germline V CDR1 and CDR2: LNHDA, SQIVND (reference sequence). CDR3 in amino acids: CASSSPQHRNSGNTIYF. In DNA form, the CDR3 reads TGTGCCAGTAGTTCACCGCAACACAGGAACTCTGGAAACACCATATATTTT.

The CDR3 DNA is TGCGCCAGCAGCTTGTTGCCGGGGTCCTACGAGCAGTACTTC. It yields the protein CASSLLPGSYEQYF. V is TRBV5-1 and J is TRBJ2-7, with D maybe TRBD2 (5 bases). This CDR3 comprises 14 residues. Trimming took 1 base from V and 1 from J, leaving 9 bases between them. CDR1 and CDR2 (germline): SGHRS, YFSETQ. Based on the CDR3 plus reference TRBV5-1 and TRBJ2-7, the full variable domain is KAGVTQTPRYLIKTRGQQVTLSCSPISGHRSVSWYQQTPGQGLQFLFEYFSETQRNKGNFPGRFSGRQFSNSRSEMNVSTLELGDSALYLCASSLLPGSYEQYFGPGTRLTVT.

The rearrangement uses TRBV5-5 and TRBJ2-7, with 8 bases identical to TRBD1. This CDR3 comprises 14 residues. Trimming took 2 bases from V and 3 from J; bases not matched to a gene: 4. Germline V gene data show CDR1 as SGHKS and CDR2 as YYEKEE (reference sequence). The DNA of the CDR3 is TGTGCCAGCAGCTTACAGGGGGAGCTCTACGAGCAGTACTTC. This sequence encodes CASSLQGELYEQYF. Filled out from reference TRBV5-5 and TRBJ2-7, the complete variable domain reads DAGVTQSPTHLIKTRGQQVTLRCSPISGHKSVSWYQQVLGQGPQFIFQYYEKEERGRGNFPDRFSARQFPNYSSELNVNALLLGDSALYLCASSLQGELYEQYFGPGTRLTVT.

The gene calls are TRBV2 and TRBJ2-7, with D perhaps TRBD1 (6 bases). The CDR3 is 16 residues long. Germline V gene data show CDR1 as SNHLY and CDR2 as FYNNEI. Trimming removed 0 bases at V and 7 bases at J, with 19 bases between. The CDR3 spells CASSEAKTGALREQYF. The CDR3, as DNA: TGTGCCAGCAGTGAAGCAAAGACAGGAGCCCTCCGAGAGCAGTACTTC.

The gene calls are TRBV5-4 and TRBJ1-1; D possibly corresponds to TRBD1 (5 bases). CDR1 is SGHNT and CDR2 is YYREEE in the germline V gene (reference sequence). The V end was cut by 4 bases, the J end by 6 bases, with 13 bases between. The CDR3 is 13 amino acids. CDR3 bases: TGTGCCAGCAGCGCCGCCTGGGGGGCTGAAGCTTTCTTT. Translation: CASSAAWGAEAFF.

This clone was seen just once. CDR3 residues: CASSLKASREQFF. The CDR3 DNA reads as TGTGCCAGCAGTTTAAAGGCTAGCAGAGAGCAGTTCTTC. The chain carries TRBV28 and TRBJ2-1; possible D gene TRBD2, 5 bases. Trimming removed 2 bases at V and 10 bases at J, with 12 bases between. Germline CDR1 and CDR2: MDHEN and SYDVKM. This CDR3 is 13 amino acids long.

This clone appeared a single time. The V and J genes are TRBV7-9 and TRBJ1-2; unclear D gene. Germline-derived CDR1 and CDR2 are SEHNR and FQNEAQ (reference sequence). The V and J ends lost 4 bases and 6 bases respectively, with 12 bases between them. The CDR3 spans 13 residues. Here the CDR3 reads CASSSPFGNGYTF. CDR3 nucleotide sequence: TGTGCCAGCAGCTCGCCCTTCGGTAATGGCTACACCTTC.

The chain has TRBV5-1 and TRBJ2-3; no clear D. Per germline, CDR1 SGHRS and CDR2 YFSETQ. V lost 3 bases and J lost 2, with 10 bases in between. The CDR3 length is 14 residues. CDR3 amino acids: CASSWNRYTDTQYF. The DNA for the CDR3 is TGCGCCAGCAGCTGGAACAGATACACAGATACGCAGTATTTT. The entire variable domain, with the rest obtained from reference TRBV5-1 and TRBJ2-3, is as follows: KAGVTQTPRYLIKTRGQQVTLSCSPISGHRSVSWYQQTPGQGLQFLFEYFSETQRNKGNFPGRFSGRQFSNSRSEMNVSTLELGDSALYLCASSWNRYTDTQYFGPGTRLTVL.

This chain uses TRBV11-3 with TRBJ1-6; 8 bases map to TRBD1. From germline, CDR1 is SGHNT and CDR2 YENEEA. This CDR3 is 16 amino acids long. The J segment lost 8 bases and the V segment lost 5 bases, leaving 11 bases of the junction unmatched. CDR3 DNA: TGTGCCAGCAGCAAAGGACAGGGTAGGAGTTATTCACCCCTCCACTTT. Translating it yields CASSKGQGRSYSPLHF.

This CDR3 reads CASTDRVTEAFF. In DNA, the CDR3 is TGCGCCAGCACAGACAGGGTCACTGAAGCTTTCTTT. V is TRBV5-1 and J is TRBJ1-1, with 7 bases identical to TRBD1. The V segment lost 6 bases and the J segment 4 bases; nucleotides outside the gene matches: 3. The CDR3 sequence is 12 residues long. In germline, CDR1 is SGHRS, CDR2 YFSETQ.

This chain connects TRBV9 to TRBJ2-1; 10 positions agree with TRBD2. Germline V gives CDR1 SGDLS, CDR2 YYNGEE. Unmatched junction bases numbered 6, after V lost 3 bases and J lost 6 bases. CDR3 length: 15 amino acids. CDR3 residues: CASSAGLAIANEQFF. The CDR3 nucleotides are TGTGCCAGCAGCGCGGGACTAGCGATAGCCAATGAGCAGTTCTTC.

CDR3 coding DNA: TGTGCCAGCAGCTTAGCGTCGGTCTATGGCTACACCTTC. Translating gives CASSLASVYGYTF. This chain uses TRBV11-2 with TRBJ1-2; D is unresolved. Trimming left V 1 base short and J 4 bases short, with 7 bases between. Germline loops: CDR1 SGHAT, CDR2 FQNNGV. The CDR3 is 13 residues long.

The chain employs TRBV18 and TRBJ1-2; D is uncertain. Looked up from germline, CDR1 is KGHSH and CDR2 is LQKENI. CDR3 size: 13 residues. V was clipped by 0 bases and J by 9 bases, with 11 bases between them. CDR3 DNA: TGTGCCAGCTCACCACCTATAGAATTACGCTACACCTTC. It yields the protein CASSPPIELRYTF.

V gene TRBV4-1 combines with J gene TRBJ1-1, with 8 nucleotides matching TRBD1. The germline V gene encodes CDR1 MGHRA and CDR2 YSYEKL. With V trimmed by 4 bases and J by 8 bases, 3 bases remained unmatched. This CDR3 comprises 12 residues. This CDR3 is CASSPRTGEAFF. The DNA for the CDR3 is TGCGCCAGCAGCCCTCGGACAGGGGAAGCTTTCTTT.

This clone was recorded once. The chain links TRBV5-4 to TRBJ2-7, with D hard to call. The length of the CDR3 is 16 residues. From germline, CDR1 is SGHNT and CDR2 YYREEE (reference sequence). The V end lost 4 bases, the J end lost 2 bases, and 19 bases lay between the germline ends. CDR3 nucleotides: TGTGCCAGCAGCGCCCCGGTTGCGAAAGCCCCCTACGAGCAGTACTTC. It yields the protein CASSAPVAKAPYEQYF.

The chain has TRBV5-1 and TRBJ2-6, with 8 bases matching TRBD1. The CDR3 totals 19 residues. V gave up 0 bases and J gave up 2 bases; unmatched junction bases: 10. Germline values: CDR1 SGHRS, CDR2 YFSETQ. The CDR3 sequence: CASSLEPRTGFAGANVLTF. DNA for the CDR3: TGCGCCAGCAGCTTGGAACCTCGGACAGGGTTCGCTGGGGCCAACGTCCTGACTTTC.

The chain carries TRBV7-9 and TRBJ1-3; 8 bases fit TRBD1. The CDR3 totals 15 residues. V was clipped by 8 bases and J by 2 bases; unmatched bases: 8. CDR1 SEHNR and CDR2 FQNEAQ come from the germline V gene (reference sequence). CDR3 region: CASGSTGVPGNTIYF. DNA of the CDR3: TGTGCCAGCGGGTCGACAGGGGTCCCTGGAAACACCATATATTTT.

The chain's CDR3 is CASSTYVAGGYNEQFF. Written as DNA, the CDR3 is TGTGCCAGCAGCACATATGTAGCGGGGGGATACAATGAGCAGTTCTTC. The genes are TRBV9 and TRBJ2-1, with 10 bases aligning to TRBD2. CDR1 is SGDLS and CDR2 is YYNGEE in the germline V gene. The ends lost 4 bases at V and 4 bases at J; junction bases unmatched: 8. The length of the CDR3 is 16 residues.

This clone has only one observation. CDR3 sequence (DNA): TGTGCCAGCAGCTCGAAAGACAGTATCACTGAAGCTTTCTTT. Its protein product is CASSSKDSITEAFF. The chain couples TRBV7-8 to TRBJ1-1; D perhaps matches TRBD1 (5 bases). Trimming pared 4 bases from V and 4 bases from J, leaving 13 bases between. The CDR3 is 14 residues long. Germline lookup yields CDR1 SGHVS and CDR2 FQNEAQ. The full variable domain, its missing parts supplied by reference TRBV7-8 and TRBJ1-1, is GAGVSQSPRYKVAKRGQDVALRCDPISGHVSLFWYQQALGQGPEFLTYFQNEAQLDKSGLPSDRFFAERPEGSVSTLKIQRTQQEDSAVYLCASSSKDSITEAFFGQGTRLTVV.

This sequence joins TRBV12-5 and TRBJ2-1, with 7 positions matching TRBD2. In germline, CDR1 is LGHNT, CDR2 FRNRAP. After removal of 4 bases from V and 2 bases from J, the junction contained 2 bases not matched to a gene. The CDR3 extends over 14 amino acids. The CDR3 is CASGWGGTYNEQFF. CDR3 coding DNA: TGTGCTAGTGGTTGGGGGGGGACCTACAATGAGCAGTTCTTC. Using reference TRBV12-5 and TRBJ2-1 for the parts outside the CDR3, the full variable domain is DARVTQTPRHKVTEMGQEVTMRCQPILGHNTVFWYRQTMMQGLELLAYFRNRAPLDDSGMPKDRFSAEMPDATLATLKIQPSEPRDSAVYFCASGWGGTYNEQFFGPGTRLTVL.

The V and J genes are TRBV5-6 and TRBJ2-1, with unresolved D. The CDR3 has 12 amino acids. The germline gives CDR1 SGHDT, CDR2 YYEEEE. V was pared by 4 bases and J by 10 bases, with 12 bases between. In DNA, the CDR3 is TGTGCCAGCAGCAACGAATACTTAGAGCAGTTCTTC. Translating it yields CASSNEYLEQFF. The full variable domain, its missing parts supplied by reference TRBV5-6 and TRBJ2-1, is DAGVTQSPTHLIKTRGQQVTLRCSPKSGHDTVSWYQQALGQGPQFIFQYYEEEERQRGNFPDRFSGHQFPNYSSELNVNALLLGDSALYLCASSNEYLEQFFGPGTRLTVL.

V usage is TRBV7-9 and J usage is TRBJ2-7; D is uncertain. The germline V and J ends were trimmed by 2 bases and 0 bases, with 11 bases remaining between them. The CDR3 runs to 15 residues. Germline lookup yields CDR1 SEHNR and CDR2 FQNEAQ (reference sequence). The CDR3 here is CASSLPPGASYEQYF. CDR3 nucleotide sequence: TGTGCCAGCAGCTTACCACCCGGAGCCTCCTACGAGCAGTACTTC.

This chain joins TRBV5-4 and TRBJ1-5, with D unclear. This CDR3 has 13 residues. Germline V gene sequence: CDR1 SGHNT, CDR2 YYREEE (reference sequence). The germline V and J ends were trimmed by 0 bases and 5 bases, with 6 bases remaining between them. Written as DNA, the CDR3 is TGTGCCAGCAGCTTGGGAGGAGATCAGCCCCAGCATTTT. The encoded protein is CASSLGGDQPQHF.

This chain joins TRBV5-4 and TRBJ2-1; D not certain. From germline, CDR1 is SGHNT and CDR2 YYREEE (reference sequence). The CDR3 sequence is 13 residues long. Trimming took 4 bases from V and 7 from J, leaving 12 bases between them. CDR3 sequence: CASSPDSLNEQFF. The CDR3 region has the DNA TGTGCCAGCAGCCCTGATAGTTTGAATGAGCAGTTCTTC.